This TCR beta chain derives from a study of vaccination and CD4 T cells after COVID-19. This clonotype was seen once. Its target is not known. Cultured CD4+ T cell DNA underwent sequencing with the Oncomine TCR Beta short-read assay. Via MiXCR, TCRdb re-called the PCR reads, giving one row per CDR3 protein. The table includes almost 20,000 distinct CDR3 sequences, roughly half detected once. Documented treatment: approximately nine-day PBMC culture with coronavirus spike peptide pools or control peptides (ViraFEST assay). This CDR3 has 13 residues. V lost 1 base, J lost 9 bases, and 13 bases lay in between. Per the germline V gene, CDR1 is MDHEN and CDR2 is SYDVKM.

This rearrangement joins TRBV28 to TRBJ2-7; tentative D call: TRBD2 (6 bases). The sample was CD4+ T cells from blood, cultured in vitro. The TCR sequence derives from a human donor who had recovered from COVID-19. The CDR3 here is CASSLSRTGVQYF. The DNA for the CDR3 is TGTGCCAGCAGTTTATCTAGGACGGGGGTGCAGTACTTC.